This TCR beta chain emerged from a study of cytomegalovirus exposure and HLA in healthy donors. Study conclusions and caveats: Presence/absence analyses treated sequencing depth as roughly uniform across donors.

With regard to this clone: The antigen is undetermined. This CDR3 is also generated by other DNA sequences in the sample.

In the PCR, 60 Vbeta and 13 Jbeta primers were used. TCRdb's table, derived via immunoSEQ multiplex PCR, lists solely in-frame clones and lacks some. The sample holds about 190,000 clones; roughly 73% are singletons and the top ten take approximately 2%. The sequencing sample was made of PBMCs. The source is a woman between 25 and 40 years old in good health and CMV-seropositive.

DNA for the CDR3: TGTGCCAGCAGCTTTGGGCAGGGAGGAACTGAAGCTTTCTTT. It translates to CASSFGQGGTEAFF. This chain links TRBV7-2 with TRBJ1-1, with D possibly TRBD1 on 5 matching bases. CDR1 is SGHTA and CDR2 is FQGNSA in the germline V gene. Trimming left V 3 bases short and J 5 bases short, with 13 bases between. There are 14 residues in the CDR3.